Below, 21 T cell receptor beta chains from the same sample are listed, as sequenced in a study of cytomegalovirus exposure and HLA in healthy donors (dated by TCRdb to the late 2010s). Receptor libraries were prepared by the immunoSEQ multiplex PCR assay. TCRdb took this table from immuneACCESS and kept in-frame rearrangements with V and J called. Such tables lack part of the clones; where checked against another copy, unresolved V genes explain under half of the gap, and the rest is unexplained. The sample table lists 140,000 to 150,000 clones, less than 95% of them with a count of one. About 2% of the sample goes to the ten largest clones. Input material: PBMCs. These receptors all come from a man aged 18-30 years in good health and CMV-seropositive.

The V gene is TRBV29-1, the J gene TRBJ2-3; tentative D call: TRBD2 (5 bases). CDR1 and CDR2 (germline): SQVTM, ANQGSEA. This CDR3 region has 14 residues. V lost 3 bases, J lost 2 bases, and 12 bases lay in between. DNA for the CDR3: TGCAGCGTTGAGGGAAGCGGCCACACAGATACGCAGTATTTT. Amino acids: CSVEGSGHTDTQYF.

The chain recombines TRBV28 with TRBJ2-3; D remains ambiguous. Germline CDR1 MDHEN, CDR2 SYDVKM. The CDR3 covers 15 residues. The germline V and J ends were trimmed by 5 bases and 0 bases, with 12 bases remaining between them. As DNA, the CDR3 is TGTGCCAGCAGTCCCCGAACAGCTAGCACAGATACGCAGTATTTT. Protein: CASSPRTASTDTQYF.

The genes are TRBV2 and TRBJ1-4; 7 positions match TRBD1. The germline V gene has CDR1 SNHLY and CDR2 FYNNEI. With V trimmed by 8 bases and J by 8 bases, 8 bases remained unmatched. The CDR3 contains 13 residues. CDR3 protein: CASQRGGGEKLFF. The CDR3 nucleotides read TGTGCCAGCCAGCGAGGGGGCGGAGAAAAACTGTTTTTT.

V usage is TRBV5-8 and J usage is TRBJ2-1; perhaps TRBD1 as D (6 bases). The ends were cut back, 5 bases at V and 3 bases at J, with 12 bases in the middle. This CDR3 contains 14 residues. Germline V gene data show CDR1 as SGHTS and CDR2 as YDEGEE. The CDR3 region has the DNA TGTGCCAGCAGAACCCGGGACAACTACAATGAGCAGTTCTTC. Translated: CASRTRDNYNEQFF.

This chain joins TRBV5-1 and TRBJ1-5, with 7 bases that match TRBD1. The V segment lost 4 bases and the J segment 1 base; nucleotides outside the gene matches: 8. The CDR3 is 16 residues long. Germline values: CDR1 SGHRS, CDR2 YFSETQ. CDR3 nucleotide sequence: TGCGCCAGCAGCCAGGACAGGTACTGGAGCAATCAGCCCCAGCATTTT. This codes for CASSQDRYWSNQPQHF.

Turning to this clone: The sample holds other DNA sequences that translate to the same CDR3. The chain uses TRBV18 and TRBJ2-7, with TRBD2 matching over 9 bases. The V gene end was trimmed by 3 bases and the J gene end by 0 bases; junction bases not matched to a gene: 0. CDR3 length equals 14 residues. Germline assignment: CDR1 KGHSH and CDR2 LQKENI. The DNA for the CDR3 is TGTGCCAGCTCACCGACTAGCGGCTCCTACGAGCAGTACTTC. It codes for CASSPTSGSYEQYF. Filled out from reference TRBV18 and TRBJ2-7, the complete variable domain reads NAGVMQNPRHLVRRRGQEARLRCSPMKGHSHVYWYRQLPEEGLKFMVYLQKENIIDESGMPKERFSAEFPKEGPSILRIQQVVRGDSAAYFCASSPTSGSYEQYFGPGTRLTVT.

This clone was seen a single time. CDR3 DNA: TGTGCCAGCAGTGCCCTAAACTATGGCTACACCTTC. It translates to CASSALNYGYTF. The chain combines TRBV28 with TRBJ1-2, with D unresolved. Trimming shortened V by 5 bases and J by 2 bases, and 6 bases separated the two germline ends. CDR3 size: 12 residues. Germline V lookup: CDR1 MDHEN, CDR2 SYDVKM.

V is TRBV6-5 and J is TRBJ1-2; D is possibly TRBD1 (6 bases). Germline V gene lookup returns CDR1 MNHEY and CDR2 SVGAGI. The CDR3 extends over 14 amino acids. Trimming took 0 bases from V and 8 from J, leaving 13 bases between them. CDR3 sequence (DNA): TGTGCCAGCAGTTACTCGCGGCAGGGGAAAGGCTACACCTTC. Its translation is CASSYSRQGKGYTF.

The rearrangement joins TRBV5-1 to TRBJ2-3; 9 nucleotides match TRBD2. Germline lookup yields CDR1 SGHRS and CDR2 YFSETQ. This CDR3 has 17 residues. The trim removed 3 bases at V and 1 base at J, leaving 9 bases unmatched. In nucleotides, the CDR3 is TGCGCCAGCAGCTCTGAAACTAGCGGGTGGGGCACAGATACGCAGTATTTT. Translation gives CASSSETSGWGTDTQYF.

In DNA, the CDR3 is TGCGCCAGCAGCTTGTCTAGCAACACCGGGGAGCTGTTTTTT. Amino acids: CASSLSSNTGELFF. This chain connects TRBV5-1 to TRBJ2-2, with a tentative D call TRBD2 (5 bases). Per germline, CDR1 SGHRS and CDR2 YFSETQ. This CDR3 spans 14 amino acids. Trimming removed 1 base from V and 2 bases from J, with 6 bases in between.

The genes are TRBV13 and TRBJ2-7; 7 nucleotides agree with TRBD1. J lost 7 bases, V lost 4 bases, and 10 bases had no gene match. The CDR3 sequence is 14 residues long. Germline CDR1 is PRHDT and CDR2 is FYEKMQ (reference sequence). The CDR3 DNA follows: TGTGCCAGCAGCTGGCGGAGGACAGGCGGGGAGCAGTACTTC. Translation: CASSWRRTGGEQYF.

V and J are TRBV5-5 and TRBJ1-6; D unclear. Per germline, CDR1 SGHKS and CDR2 YYEKEE (reference sequence). Trimming removed 2 bases from V and 9 bases from J, with 12 bases in between. The CDR3 is 14 residues long. CDR3 in amino acids: CASSFGGYGSPLHF. The CDR3 DNA follows: TGTGCCAGCAGCTTCGGAGGATACGGTTCACCCCTCCACTTT.

This clone was recorded only once. V gene TRBV29-1 combines with J gene TRBJ2-3; tentatively, D is TRBD1 (5 bases). In germline, CDR1 is SQVTM, CDR2 ANQGSEA. This CDR3 has 15 amino acids. Trimming removed 2 bases from V and 3 bases from J, with 15 bases in between. CDR3 residues: CSVESYRTATDTQYF. The CDR3 nucleotides are TGCAGCGTTGAAAGTTACAGGACCGCTACAGATACGCAGTATTTT.

The rearrangement joins TRBV2 to TRBJ1-4; unclear D gene. Between the trimmed V and J ends, which lost 1 base and 7 bases, there was a span of 13 bases. In germline, CDR1 is SNHLY, CDR2 FYNNEI. CDR3 length: 15 residues. DNA of the CDR3: TGTGCCAGCAGTGAAGGGAGGCAGAGAGGTGAAAAACTGTTTTTT. It is translated as CASSEGRQRGEKLFF.

This clone was seen more than once but under ten times. V and J are TRBV28 and TRBJ2-7; 12 bases match TRBD2. Germline CDR1 reads MDHEN; CDR2 reads SYDVKM. The CDR3 extends over 14 amino acids. J lost 4 bases, V lost 2 bases, and 0 bases had no gene match. The CDR3: CASSLGLAGYEQYF. The CDR3 DNA follows: TGTGCCAGCAGTTTAGGACTAGCGGGATACGAGCAGTACTTC.

The chain is built from TRBV28 and TRBJ1-2, with 8 bases lining up with TRBD1. CDR1 is MDHEN and CDR2 is SYDVKM in the germline V gene. J was trimmed by 0 bases and V by 10 bases; bases with no gene match: 4. This CDR3 is 13 amino acids long. The CDR3 region is CAILQGANYGYTF. CDR3 coding DNA: TGTGCCATCTTACAGGGGGCTAACTATGGCTACACCTTC.

This clone was detected once. The DNA of the CDR3 is TGTGCCAGCAGCAGCACTAGCCCCGGGGAGCTGTTTTTT. Amino acid sequence: CASSSTSPGELFF. The chain has TRBV2 and TRBJ2-2; D might be TRBD2 (6 bases). Germline CDR1 SNHLY, CDR2 FYNNEI. The CDR3 length is 13 residues. Trimming left V 6 bases short and J 6 bases short, with 11 bases between.

The chain links TRBV5-1 to TRBJ2-1; TRBD2 matches 11 bases. Germline V gene lookup returns CDR1 SGHRS and CDR2 YFSETQ. This CDR3 has 15 amino acids. Losses at the gene ends were 0 bases for V and 8 bases for J; bases not matched to a gene: 4. CDR3 nucleotide sequence: TGCGCCAGCAGCTTGGAACTAGCGGGAGTGGATGAGCAGTTCTTC. Protein product: CASSLELAGVDEQFF.

The genes are TRBV2 and TRBJ2-2; maybe TRBD2 (7 bases). Trimming shortened V by 6 bases and J by 5 bases, and 19 bases separated the two germline ends. Germline lookup yields CDR1 SNHLY and CDR2 FYNNEI. This CDR3 is built from 16 residues. CDR3 nucleotides: TGTGCCAGCAGGGGGGCGGGGGCCTGGTTGACCGGGGAGCTGTTTTTT. As protein: CASRGAGAWLTGELFF.

The chain combines TRBV18 with TRBJ2-7, with D possibly TRBD1 on 6 matching bases. Trimming shortened V by 4 bases and J by 2 bases, and 12 bases separated the two germline ends. The CDR3 extends over 14 amino acids. Germline values: CDR1 KGHSH, CDR2 LQKENI. CDR3 in DNA: TGTGCCAGCTCACGTGGACAGAGGCCCTACGAGCAGTACTTC. Its protein product is CASSRGQRPYEQYF.

V is TRBV2 and J is TRBJ1-5; D unresolved. The CDR3 has 15 residues. Germline lookup yields CDR1 SNHLY and CDR2 FYNNEI. V was clipped by 2 bases and J by 4 bases, with 12 bases between them. Here the CDR3 reads CASSELAEPNQPQHF. For the CDR3, the DNA is TGTGCCAGCAGTGAACTGGCAGAACCAAATCAGCCCCAGCATTTT. The variable domain in full, completed from reference TRBV2 and TRBJ1-5, reads EPEVTQTPSHQVTQMGQEVILRCVPISNHLYFYWYRQILGQKVEFLVSFYNNEISEKSEIFDDQFSVERPDGSNFTLKIRSTKLEDSAMYFCASSELAEPNQPQHFGDGTRLSIL.